The present TCR beta chain was sequenced within a study of control samples from healthy donors and cancer patients. Only in-frame clones appear in the TCRdb table, and some are missing; sequencing was by immunoSEQ multiplex PCR. This sample has some 90,000 clones, with approximately 90% found just once. Looked up from germline, CDR1 is LGHDT and CDR2 is YNNKEL (reference sequence). The CDR3 runs 16 residues. V shed 4 bases and J shed 1 base, with 13 bases lying between them. The gene calls are TRBV3-1 (or the pseudogene TRBV3-2) and TRBJ2-2, with unresolved D. Sequences were obtained from blood. This clonotype was obtained from a woman aged 25-40 years in good health. The CDR3 reads CASSPLGARNTGELFF. CDR3 DNA sequence: TGTGCCAGCAGCCCCCTAGGAGCTAGGAACACCGGGGAGCTGTTTTTT.